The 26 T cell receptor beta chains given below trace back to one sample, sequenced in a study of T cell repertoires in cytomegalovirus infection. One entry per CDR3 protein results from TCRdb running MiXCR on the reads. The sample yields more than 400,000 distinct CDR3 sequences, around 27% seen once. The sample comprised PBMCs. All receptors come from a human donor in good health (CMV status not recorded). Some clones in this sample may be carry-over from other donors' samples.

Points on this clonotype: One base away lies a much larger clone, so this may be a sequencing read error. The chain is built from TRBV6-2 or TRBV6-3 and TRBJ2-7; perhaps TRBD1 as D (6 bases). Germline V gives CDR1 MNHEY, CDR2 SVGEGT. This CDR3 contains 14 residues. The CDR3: CASSPRQDRYVQYF. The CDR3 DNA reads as TGTGCCAGCAGCCCAAGACAGGATCGCTACGTGCAGTACTTC.

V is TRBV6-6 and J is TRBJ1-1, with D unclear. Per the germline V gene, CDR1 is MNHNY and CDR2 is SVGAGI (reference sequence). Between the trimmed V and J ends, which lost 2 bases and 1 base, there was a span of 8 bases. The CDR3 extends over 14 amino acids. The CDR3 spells CASSYDGQNTEAFF. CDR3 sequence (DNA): TGTGCCAGCAGTTACGATGGTCAGAACACTGAAGCTTTCTTT.

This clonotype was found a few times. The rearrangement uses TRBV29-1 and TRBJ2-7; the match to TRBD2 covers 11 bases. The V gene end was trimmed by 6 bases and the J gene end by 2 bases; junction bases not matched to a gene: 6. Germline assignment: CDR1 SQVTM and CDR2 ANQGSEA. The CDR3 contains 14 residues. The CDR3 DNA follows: TGCAGCGTACTACTAGCGGGAGCCCCCTACGAGCAGTACGTC. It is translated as CSVLLAGAPYEQYV.

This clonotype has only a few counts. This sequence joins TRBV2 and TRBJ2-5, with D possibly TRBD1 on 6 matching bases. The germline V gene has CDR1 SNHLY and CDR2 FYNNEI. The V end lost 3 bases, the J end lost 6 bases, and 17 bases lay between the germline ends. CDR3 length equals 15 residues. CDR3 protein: CASSETRGVRKTQYF. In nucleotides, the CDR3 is TGTGCCAGCAGTGAGACCAGGGGTGTTAGAAAGACCCAGTACTTC.

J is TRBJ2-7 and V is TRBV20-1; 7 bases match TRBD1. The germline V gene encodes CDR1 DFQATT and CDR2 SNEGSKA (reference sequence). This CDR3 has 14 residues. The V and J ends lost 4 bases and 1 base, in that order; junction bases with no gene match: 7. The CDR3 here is CSAKPPGQSYEQYV. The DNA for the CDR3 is TGCAGTGCTAAACCCCCGGGACAGTCCTACGAGCAGTACGTC.

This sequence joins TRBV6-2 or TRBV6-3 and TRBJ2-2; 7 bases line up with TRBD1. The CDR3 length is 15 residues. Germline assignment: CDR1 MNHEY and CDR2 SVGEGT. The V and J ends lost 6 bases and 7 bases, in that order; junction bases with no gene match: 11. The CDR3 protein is CASRPMTGRNGELFF. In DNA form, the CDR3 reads TGTGCCAGCAGGCCAATGACAGGGCGGAACGGGGAGCTGTTTTTT.

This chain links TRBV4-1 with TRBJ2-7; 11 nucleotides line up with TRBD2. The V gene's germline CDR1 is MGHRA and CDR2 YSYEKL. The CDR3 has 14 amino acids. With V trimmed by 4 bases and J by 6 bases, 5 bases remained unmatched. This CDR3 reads CASSLSGTSGEQYV. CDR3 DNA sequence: TGCGCCAGCAGCCTCTCCGGGACTAGCGGCGAGCAGTACGTC.

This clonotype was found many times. The CDR3 region has the DNA TGTGCCAGCAGCTCTTTTGGATCGGGCACTGAAGCTTTCTTT. Protein product: CASSSFGSGTEAFF. V and J are TRBV7-8 and TRBJ1-1; no definite D call. Trimming left V 4 bases short and J 4 bases short, with 13 bases between. Germline CDR1 SGHVS, CDR2 FQNEAQ. CDR3 length equals 14 residues.

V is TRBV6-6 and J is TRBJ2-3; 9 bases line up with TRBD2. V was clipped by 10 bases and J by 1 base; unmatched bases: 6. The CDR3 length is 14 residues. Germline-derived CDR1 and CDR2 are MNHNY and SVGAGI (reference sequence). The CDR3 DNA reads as TGTGCCACCACCCCTAGCGGGGGCACAGATACGCAGTATTTT. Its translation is CATTPSGGTDTQYF.

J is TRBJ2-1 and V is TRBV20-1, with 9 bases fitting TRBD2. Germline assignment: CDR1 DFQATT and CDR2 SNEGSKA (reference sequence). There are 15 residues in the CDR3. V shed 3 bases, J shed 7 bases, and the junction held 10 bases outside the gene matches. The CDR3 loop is CSASTVAGGENEQFF. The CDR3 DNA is TGCAGTGCTAGCACAGTGGCGGGAGGGGAGAATGAGCAGTTCTTC.

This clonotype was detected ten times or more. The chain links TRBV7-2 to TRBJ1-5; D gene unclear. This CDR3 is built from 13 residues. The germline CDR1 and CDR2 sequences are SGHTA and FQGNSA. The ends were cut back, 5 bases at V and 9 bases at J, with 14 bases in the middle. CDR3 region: CASSPDRTGPQHF. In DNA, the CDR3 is TGTGCCAGCAGCCCGGACCGGACCGGGCCCCAGCATTTT.

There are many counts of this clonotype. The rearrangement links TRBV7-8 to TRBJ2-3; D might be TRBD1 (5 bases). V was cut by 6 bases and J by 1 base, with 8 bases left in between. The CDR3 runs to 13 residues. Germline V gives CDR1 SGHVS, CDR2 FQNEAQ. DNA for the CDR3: TGTGCCAGCAGGGCCAGGGGCACAGATACGCAGTATTTT. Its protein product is CASRARGTDTQYF.

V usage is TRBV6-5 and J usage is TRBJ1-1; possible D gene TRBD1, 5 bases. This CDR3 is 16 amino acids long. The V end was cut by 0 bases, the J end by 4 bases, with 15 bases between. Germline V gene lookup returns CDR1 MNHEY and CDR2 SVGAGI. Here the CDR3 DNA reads TGTGCCAGCAGTTACTCGATGCAACCGGGGGGCACTGAAGCTTTCTTT. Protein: CASSYSMQPGGTEAFF.

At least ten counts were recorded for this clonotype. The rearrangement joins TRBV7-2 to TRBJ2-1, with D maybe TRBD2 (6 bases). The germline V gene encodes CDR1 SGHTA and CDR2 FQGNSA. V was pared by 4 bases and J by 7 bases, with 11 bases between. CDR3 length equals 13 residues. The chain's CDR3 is CASSYGTSNEQFF. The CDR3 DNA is TGTGCCAGCAGCTACGGGACTTCTAATGAGCAGTTCTTC.

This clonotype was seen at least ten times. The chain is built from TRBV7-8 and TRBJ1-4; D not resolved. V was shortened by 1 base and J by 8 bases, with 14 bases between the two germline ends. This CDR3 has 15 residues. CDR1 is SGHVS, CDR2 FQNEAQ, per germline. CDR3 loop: CASSLEGSGGEKLFF. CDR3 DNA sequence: TGTGCCAGCAGCTTAGAGGGTTCGGGTGGGGAAAAACTGTTTTTT.

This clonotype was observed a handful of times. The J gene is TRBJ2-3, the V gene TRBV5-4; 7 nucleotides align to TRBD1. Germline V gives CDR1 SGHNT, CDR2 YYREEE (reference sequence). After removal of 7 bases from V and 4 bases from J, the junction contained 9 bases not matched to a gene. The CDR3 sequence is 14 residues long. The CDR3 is CASSTQGSPDTQYF. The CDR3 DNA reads TGTGCCAGCTCCACACAGGGGAGCCCAGATACGCAGTATTTT.

Written as DNA, the CDR3 is TGCAGTGCTACGGGGGGGGGCAGAGAGACCCAGTACTTC. Encoded protein: CSATGGGRETQYF. This chain connects TRBV20-1 to TRBJ2-5, with 8 nucleotides matching TRBD2. The ends lost 4 bases at V and 4 bases at J; junction bases unmatched: 5. The CDR3 consists of 13 residues. Looked up from germline, CDR1 is DFQATT and CDR2 is SNEGSKA (reference sequence).

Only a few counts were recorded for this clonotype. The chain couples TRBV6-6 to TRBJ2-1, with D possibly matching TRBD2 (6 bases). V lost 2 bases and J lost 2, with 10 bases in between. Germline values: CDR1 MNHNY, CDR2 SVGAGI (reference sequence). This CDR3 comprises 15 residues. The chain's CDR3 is CASSYREKTYNEQFF. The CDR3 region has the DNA TGTGCCAGCAGTTACCGGGAGAAAACCTACAATGAGCAGTTCTTC.

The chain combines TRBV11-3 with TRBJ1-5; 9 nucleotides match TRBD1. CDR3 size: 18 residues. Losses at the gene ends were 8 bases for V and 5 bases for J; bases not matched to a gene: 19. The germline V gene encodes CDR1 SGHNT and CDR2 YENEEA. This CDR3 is CASPSTGGPRTSDQPQHF. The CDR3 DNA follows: TGTGCCAGCCCGAGTACAGGGGGCCCCCGAACGTCGGATCAGCCCCAGCATTTT.

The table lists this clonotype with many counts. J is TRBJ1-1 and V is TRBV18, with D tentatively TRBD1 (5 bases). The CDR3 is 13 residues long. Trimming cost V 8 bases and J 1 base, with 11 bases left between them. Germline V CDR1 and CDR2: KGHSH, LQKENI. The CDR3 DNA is TGTGCCAGCAGTCCCGGGGGGAACACTGAAGCTTTCTTT. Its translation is CASSPGGNTEAFF. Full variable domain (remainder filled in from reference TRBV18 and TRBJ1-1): NAGVMQNPRHLVRRRGQEARLRCSPMKGHSHVYWYRQLPEEGLKFMVYLQKENIIDESGMPKERFSAEFPKEGPSILRIQQVVRGDSAAYFCASSPGGNTEAFFGQGTRLTVV.

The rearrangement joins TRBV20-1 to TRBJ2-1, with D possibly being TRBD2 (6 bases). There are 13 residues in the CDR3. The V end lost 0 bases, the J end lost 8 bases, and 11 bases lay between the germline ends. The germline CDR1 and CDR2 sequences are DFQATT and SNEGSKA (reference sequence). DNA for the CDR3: TGCAGTGCTAGAGACGGCAGGGACTATGAGCAGTTCTTC. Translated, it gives CSARDGRDYEQFF.

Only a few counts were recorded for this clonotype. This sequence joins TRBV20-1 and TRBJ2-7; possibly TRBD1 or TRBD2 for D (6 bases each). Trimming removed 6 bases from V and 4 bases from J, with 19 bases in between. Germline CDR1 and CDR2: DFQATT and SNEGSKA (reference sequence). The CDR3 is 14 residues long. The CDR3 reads CSATSGASVYEQYV. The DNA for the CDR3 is TGCAGTGCCACCTCAGGGGCTAGCGTTTACGAGCAGTACGTC.

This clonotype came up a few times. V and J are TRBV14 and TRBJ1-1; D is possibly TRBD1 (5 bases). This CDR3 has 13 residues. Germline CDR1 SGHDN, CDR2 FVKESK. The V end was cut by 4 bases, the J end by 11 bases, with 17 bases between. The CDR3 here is CASSPDYYRSAFF. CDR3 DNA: TGTGCCAGCAGCCCAGACTACTACAGGTCGGCTTTCTTT.

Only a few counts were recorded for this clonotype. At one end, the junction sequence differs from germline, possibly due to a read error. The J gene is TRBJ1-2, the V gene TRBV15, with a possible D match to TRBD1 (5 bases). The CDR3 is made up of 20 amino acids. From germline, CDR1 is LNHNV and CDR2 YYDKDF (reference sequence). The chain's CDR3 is CATSEGRSNAASFPQLSRSF. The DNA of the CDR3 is TGTGCCACCAGCGAGGGACGGTCTAACGCCGCATCCTTTCCCCAGCTTTCTAGGTCCTTC.

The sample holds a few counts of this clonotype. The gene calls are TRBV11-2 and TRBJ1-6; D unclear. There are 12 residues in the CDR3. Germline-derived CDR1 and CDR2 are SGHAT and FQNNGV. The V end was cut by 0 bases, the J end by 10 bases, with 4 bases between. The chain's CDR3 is CASSLDVSPLHF. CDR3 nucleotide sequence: TGTGCCAGCAGCTTAGACGTCTCACCCCTCCACTTT.

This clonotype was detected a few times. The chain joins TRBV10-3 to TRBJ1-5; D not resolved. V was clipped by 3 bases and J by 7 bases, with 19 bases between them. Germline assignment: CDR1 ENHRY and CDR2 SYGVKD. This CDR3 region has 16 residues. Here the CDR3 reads CAISDFPNSSGQPQHF. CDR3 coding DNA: TGTGCCATCAGTGATTTCCCCAACAGTAGCGGCCAGCCCCAGCATTTT.